The entry below gives a single T cell receptor beta chain sequence along with its context. Antigen: not known. Unique-molecular-identifier-tagged TCR beta cDNA libraries were used. T cells numbering about 1 to 10 million gave rise to about 540,000 cDNA molecules. In TCRdb, the PCR reads were re-called with MiXCR into one record per CDR3 protein. The sample lists some 160,000 distinct CDR3 sequences, roughly 34% occurring once. The germline V gene has CDR1 LNHDA and CDR2 SQIVND (reference sequence). Trimming removed 2 bases from V and 2 bases from J, with 10 bases in between. The CDR3 loop spans 15 amino acids. The source of the sample is a study of post-analysis software for immune sequencing data. Notes on the study in general: Multiple sclerosis patients had significantly lower normalized Chao1 diversity than controls. Among five TRBV segments more frequent in patients than controls were TRBV5-6, TRBV5-1 and TRBV20-1.

The chain recombines TRBV19 with TRBJ1-5; D is uncertain. The receptor was isolated from a girl between 10 and 17 years old with multiple sclerosis. Sequences were derived from blood, sampled after autologous hematopoietic stem cell transplantation. As DNA, the CDR3 is TGTGCCAGTAGTATAATCGTGATTGGCAATCAGCCCCAGCATTTT. Residues: CASSIIVIGNQPQHF.